These 7 T cell receptor beta chains originate from one sample sequenced in a study of STAT5B mutations in CD4+ large granular lymphocyte leukemia. Generated by immunoSEQ multiplex PCR, the TCRdb table keeps only in-frame clones and is missing some. This table has about 40,000 clones, around 85% appearing once. Sequencing was carried out using CD4+ T cells from blood buffy coats. The receptors derive from a human donor in good health.

V and J are TRBV7-6 and TRBJ2-3; 9 bases line up with TRBD2. The length of the CDR3 is 16 residues. V was pared by 5 bases and J by 2 bases, with 8 bases of the junction left unmatched. CDR1 is SGHVS, CDR2 FNYEAQ, per germline. CDR3 DNA sequence: TGTGCCAGCAGCGTGACTAGCGGATACTCCACAGATACGCAGTATTTT. Residues: CASSVTSGYSTDTQYF. The full variable domain, its missing parts supplied by reference TRBV7-6 and TRBJ2-3, is GAGVSQSPRYKVTKRGQDVALRCDPISGHVSLYWYRQALGQGPEFLTYFNYEAQQDKSGLPNDRFSAERPEGSISTLTIQRTEQRDSAMYRCASSVTSGYSTDTQYFGPGTRLTVL.

The chain links TRBV10-2 to TRBJ2-7; no definite D call. V lost 5 bases, J lost 2 bases, and 19 bases lay in between. The CDR3 consists of 16 residues. Germline assignment: CDR1 WSHSY and CDR2 SAAADI. CDR3 protein: CASSRSLTVLTYEQYF. The CDR3 coding sequence is TGCGCCAGCAGTCGCTCACTCACCGTCCTCACCTACGAGCAGTACTTC.

The chain is built from TRBV7-2 and TRBJ2-1; 8 nucleotides match TRBD2. The CDR3 extends over 16 amino acids. Germline V CDR1 and CDR2: SGHTA, FQGNSA. The ends lost 1 base at V and 3 bases at J; junction bases unmatched: 5. In DNA, the CDR3 is TGTGCCAGCAGCTTAGTAGGGGGACTAGTCTACAATGAGCAGTTCTTC. This codes for CASSLVGGLVYNEQFF.

The genes are TRBV6-4 and TRBJ2-7; the match to TRBD1 covers 7 bases. V lost 6 bases, J lost 1 base, and 15 bases stayed unmatched. This CDR3 contains 17 residues. Germline V gene lookup returns CDR1 MRHNA and CDR2 SNTAGT. The CDR3 bases are TGTGCCAGCAGCCTAGTACAGGGGCACCCTATTTCCTACGAGCAGTACTTC. Its protein is CASSLVQGHPISYEQYF.

The chain employs TRBV5-6 and TRBJ2-7; D is uncertain. CDR1 is SGHDT and CDR2 is YYEEEE in the germline V gene. This CDR3 spans 16 amino acids. The V gene lost 1 base and the J gene lost 4 bases, with 18 bases spanning the gap. The DNA of the CDR3 is TGTGCCAGCAGCTTGACCCGTATGCGTGGCTTATACGAGCAGTACTTC. Translation gives CASSLTRMRGLYEQYF.

This clone was seen only a few times. V is TRBV5-4 and J is TRBJ1-2; TRBD1 is a possible D gene (6 bases). V lost 5 bases and J 12 bases, leaving 20 bases between the germline ends. Germline V gene data show CDR1 as SGHNT and CDR2 as YYREEE (reference sequence). The CDR3 runs to 13 residues. The CDR3 region is CASSLQGGTFNTF. The CDR3 coding sequence is TGTGCCAGCAGTCTACAGGGCGGTACCTTCAACACCTTC. The variable domain in full, with the rest retrieved from reference TRBV5-4 and TRBJ1-2, is ETGVTQSPTHLIKTRGQQVTLRCSSQSGHNTVSWYQQALGQGPQFIFQYYREEENGRGNFPPRFSGLQFPNYSSELNVNALELDDSALYLCASSLQGGTFNTFGSGTRLTVV.

The chain has TRBV4-3 and TRBJ1-2, with unresolved D. Germline V gene lookup returns CDR1 LGHNA and CDR2 YSLEER. The CDR3 is 13 amino acids. The V and J ends lost 2 bases and 8 bases respectively, with 12 bases between them. The CDR3 nucleotides read TGCGCCAGCAGCCAACTGGGTTCTGAGGGCTACACCTTC. This codes for CASSQLGSEGYTF.